This T cell receptor beta chain was retrieved from a study of T-cell reconstitution after alpha-beta-depleted transplantation in children (TCRdb year 2016). As for the study more broadly: T-cell immune reconstitution after TCRalphabeta/CD19-depleted allogeneic hematopoietic cell transplantation in children was quantitatively tracked in the study by means of TCR repertoire profiling.

The method behind the library was PCR. Sequencing took place on an Illumina HiSeq 2500. To normalize quantification of the TCRbeta repertoire, the TCR libraries were built with molecular barcoding that relied on unique molecular identifiers. Through fastp at Q25 and MiXCR, TCRdb rebuilt clones from the public reads, retaining in-frame beta chains. Every distinct CDR3 protein forms one entry, paired with its most common genes and DNA. In all, the sample holds about 540,000 distinct CDR3 sequences, and 15% to 20% of those were seen once. Clones ranked in the top ten supply approximately 3% of the sample. Trimming takes 5 bases from V and 0 bases from J, and the germline ends sit 16 bases apart. From the cysteine through the phenylalanine, the CDR3 covers 17 amino acids. Here the CDR3 DNA is all that survives: 51 bases in frame from base 1. CDR1 and CDR2 are drawn from the germline V gene: SGHTA, FQGNSA.

This clonotype came up a few times. There is no known antigen for this receptor. No qualities accompany the bases; no much larger clone lies one base away. The sequences come from PBMCs from the stem cell graft donor, collected from the stem cell graft. This chain is built from TRBV7-2 and TRBJ2-2; too little of a D gene remains to name it. The receptor was derived from a human donor who donated a stem cell graft to a child with acute lymphoblastic leukemia. The CDR3 in this case is CASSHRVGRPNTGELFF. DNA sequence: TGTGCCAGCAGCCATCGAGTCGGGCGGCCGAACACCGGGGAGCTGTTTTTT.